The 14 T cell receptor beta chains below come from one sample, sequenced in a study of T cell repertoires in cytomegalovirus infection. For these receptors, no antigen is known. Each CDR3 protein is one row after TCRdb ran MiXCR on the reads. The sample lists 200,000 to 250,000 distinct CDR3 sequences, about 40% seen once, with around 60% in the top ten. The material sequenced was CD8+ T cells from cultured PBMCs, taken from culture after CMV antigen stimulation. These receptor sequences come from a human donor in good health (CMV status not recorded). Some clones in this sample may be carry-over from other donors' samples.

The rearrangement uses TRBV15 and TRBJ1-1, with no clear D. The CDR3 spans 14 residues. Germline loops: CDR1 LNHNV, CDR2 YYDKDF (reference sequence). Trimming shortened V by 4 bases and J by 1 base, and 10 bases separated the two germline ends. The CDR3 region is CATSTGGRNTEAFF. The CDR3 nucleotides read TGTGCCACCAGCACGGGAGGGAGGAACACTGAAGCTTTCTTT.

J is TRBJ2-1 and V is TRBV7-3; 9 bases fit TRBD2. CDR3 length: 15 residues. Per the germline V gene, CDR1 is SGHTA and CDR2 is FQGTGA. V lost 4 bases and J lost 7; bases outside the gene matches: 8. The CDR3 protein is CASSSIAGAANEQFF. CDR3 sequence (DNA): TGTGCCAGCAGCTCAATAGCGGGAGCGGCGAATGAGCAGTTCTTC.

This clonotype turned up a few times. V gene TRBV11-2 combines with J gene TRBJ1-1; D remains ambiguous. Trimming took 2 bases from V and 0 from J, leaving 7 bases between them. Looked up from germline, CDR1 is SGHAT and CDR2 is FQNNGV. CDR3 length: 14 amino acids. This CDR3 reads CASSLWVVNTEAFF. CDR3 nucleotides: TGTGCCAGCAGCTTATGGGTGGTGAACACTGAAGCTTTCTTT. The full variable domain, with the rest looked up from reference TRBV11-2 and TRBJ1-1, is EAGVAQSPRYKIIEKRQSVAFWCNPISGHATLYWYQQILGQGPKLLIQFQNNGVVDDSQLPKDRFSAERLKGVDSTLKIQPAKLEDSAVYLCASSLWVVNTEAFFGQGTRLTVV.

This chain joins TRBV7-6 and TRBJ2-7; the D is unclear. Germline loops: CDR1 SGHVS, CDR2 FNYEAQ. The V gene lost 5 bases and the J gene lost 2 bases, with 16 bases spanning the gap. The CDR3 totals 15 residues. CDR3 in DNA: TGTGCCAGCAGCCCGACGGTGCGTCAGACCTACGAGCAGTACTTC. Translation gives CASSPTVRQTYEQYF.

This clonotype was picked up a small number of times. The chain combines TRBV28 with TRBJ2-7, with 7 nucleotides matching TRBD1. Germline V gene data show CDR1 as MDHEN and CDR2 as SYDVKM. The J segment lost 4 bases and the V segment lost 5 bases, leaving 14 bases of the junction unmatched. The CDR3 sequence is 16 residues long. The CDR3 is CASSPRRETGMYEQYF. The CDR3 nucleotides are TGTGCCAGCAGTCCTCGACGCGAGACAGGGATGTACGAGCAGTACTTC.

V usage is TRBV7-9 and J usage is TRBJ2-5, with D perhaps being TRBD1 or TRBD2 (6 bases each). CDR3 length: 14 residues. The V gene lost 4 bases and the J gene lost 1 base, with 10 bases spanning the gap. CDR1 and CDR2 (germline): SEHNR, FQNEAQ (reference sequence). Written as DNA, the CDR3 is TGTGCCAGCAGCTCCTGGGGGGCCCAAGAGACCCAGTACTTC. Translation gives CASSSWGAQETQYF.

The chain is built from TRBV27 and TRBJ2-7; 9 bases are shared with TRBD1. V trimming: 8 bases; J trimming: 7 bases; junction bases outside the gene matches: 6. The CDR3 contains 12 residues. The germline V gene encodes CDR1 MNHEY and CDR2 SMNVEV (reference sequence). The CDR3 DNA follows: TGTGCCAGCCTGGGACAGGGCTATGAGCAGTACTTC. This sequence encodes CASLGQGYEQYF.

This clonotype was detected only a few times. The V gene is TRBV7-2, the J gene TRBJ1-1; no reliable D call. V lost 7 bases to trimming and J lost 1 base, with 10 bases between them. CDR3 length: 13 amino acids. CDR1 is SGHTA and CDR2 is FQGNSA in the germline V gene. CDR3 nucleotide sequence: TGTGCCAGCACCCCGGTCCCGAACACTGAAGCTTTCTTT. As protein: CASTPVPNTEAFF.

This clonotype was picked up many times. V is TRBV19 and J is TRBJ2-7; 12 bases are shared with TRBD1. The trim removed 4 bases at V and 5 bases at J, leaving 6 bases unmatched. Per the germline V gene, CDR1 is LNHDA and CDR2 is SQIVND (reference sequence). The CDR3 contains 15 residues. Here the CDR3 reads CASSTGTGGMNEQYF. The CDR3 bases are TGTGCCAGTAGTACGGGGACAGGGGGCATGAACGAGCAGTACTTC.

The rearrangement uses TRBV6-2 or TRBV6-3 and TRBJ2-2, with a tentative D call TRBD2 (6 bases). CDR3 size: 17 residues. V dropped 2 bases and J dropped 3 bases, with 16 bases sitting between them. Germline V CDR1 and CDR2: MNHEY, SVGEGT. The CDR3 DNA reads TGTGCCAGCAGTTACCGGGGGACGATCGGGGACACCGGGGAGCTGTTTTTT. Translated: CASSYRGTIGDTGELFF.

This clonotype has a handful of counts. V and J are TRBV15 and TRBJ2-3; TRBD2 agrees at 9 bases. V shed 5 bases and J 2 bases; nucleotides not matched to a gene: 8. CDR1 is LNHNV, CDR2 YYDKDF, per germline (reference sequence). The CDR3 covers 16 residues. The CDR3 loop reads CATSPRSGGNTDTQYF. The CDR3 coding sequence is TGTGCCACCAGCCCACGTAGCGGGGGAAACACAGATACGCAGTATTTT.

This clonotype was seen more than once but under ten times. The chain combines TRBV18 with TRBJ2-1, with unresolved D. This CDR3 has 15 residues. The ends were cut back, 3 bases at V and 8 bases at J, with 17 bases in the middle. Germline CDR1 is KGHSH and CDR2 is LQKENI. The CDR3 loop is CASSPYASQFDEQFF. CDR3 nucleotides: TGTGCCAGCTCACCGTATGCCTCTCAGTTCGATGAGCAGTTCTTC.

The chain recombines TRBV3-1 with TRBJ2-7; 7 nucleotides match TRBD1. The CDR3 has 17 residues. J gave up 0 bases and V 0 bases, and 8 bases lay outside the gene matches. The germline V gene has CDR1 LGHDT and CDR2 YNNKEL (reference sequence). The chain's CDR3 is CASSQDANRGSSYEQYF. The CDR3 DNA sequence: TGTGCCAGCAGCCAAGATGCGAACAGGGGATCCTCCTACGAGCAGTACTTC.

The chain uses TRBV7-8 and TRBJ2-3, with TRBD2 as a possible D gene (6 bases). The germline CDR1 and CDR2 sequences are SGHVS and FQNEAQ. The CDR3 loop spans 12 amino acids. V lost 7 bases and J 7 bases, leaving 12 bases between the germline ends. CDR3 amino acids: CASNGGGYTQYF. CDR3 sequence (DNA): TGTGCCAGCAACGGAGGAGGGTATACGCAGTATTTT.